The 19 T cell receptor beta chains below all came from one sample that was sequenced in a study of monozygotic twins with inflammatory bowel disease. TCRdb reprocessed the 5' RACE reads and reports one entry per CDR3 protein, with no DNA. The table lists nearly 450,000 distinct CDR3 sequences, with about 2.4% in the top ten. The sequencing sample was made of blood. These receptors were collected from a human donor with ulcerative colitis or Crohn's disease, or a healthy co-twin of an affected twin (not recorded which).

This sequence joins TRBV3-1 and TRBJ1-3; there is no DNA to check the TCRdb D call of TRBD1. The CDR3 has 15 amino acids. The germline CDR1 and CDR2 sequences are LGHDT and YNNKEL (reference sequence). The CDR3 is CASSQAAGVGNTIYF.

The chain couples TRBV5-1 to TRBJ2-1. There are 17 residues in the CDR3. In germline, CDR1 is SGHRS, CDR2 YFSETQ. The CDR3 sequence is CASSLAEGSRSYNEQFF.

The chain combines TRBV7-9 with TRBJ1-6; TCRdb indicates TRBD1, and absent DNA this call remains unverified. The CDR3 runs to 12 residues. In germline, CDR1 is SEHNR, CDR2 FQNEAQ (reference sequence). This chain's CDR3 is CASRTGGSPLHF.

This CDR3 reads CAINQGTSPTDTQYF. The V gene is TRBV10-3, the J gene TRBJ2-3; TCRdb calls TRBD2, which cannot be checked without DNA. This CDR3 contains 15 residues. Germline V lookup: CDR1 ENHRY, CDR2 SYGVKD.

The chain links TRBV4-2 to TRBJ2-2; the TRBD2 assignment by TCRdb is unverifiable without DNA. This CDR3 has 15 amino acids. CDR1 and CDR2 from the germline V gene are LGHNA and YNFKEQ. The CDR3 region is CASSHGLTNTGELFF.

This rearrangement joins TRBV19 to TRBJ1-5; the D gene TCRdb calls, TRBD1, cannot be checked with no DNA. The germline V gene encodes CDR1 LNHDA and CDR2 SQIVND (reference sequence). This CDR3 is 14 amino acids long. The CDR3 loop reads CASSIGGSNQPQHF. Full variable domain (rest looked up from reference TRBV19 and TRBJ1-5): DGGITQSPKYLFRKEGQNVTLSCEQNLNHDAMYWYRQDPGQGLRLIYYSQIVNDFQKGDIAEGYSVSREKKESFPLTVTSAQKNPTAFYLCASSIGGSNQPQHFGDGTRLSIL.

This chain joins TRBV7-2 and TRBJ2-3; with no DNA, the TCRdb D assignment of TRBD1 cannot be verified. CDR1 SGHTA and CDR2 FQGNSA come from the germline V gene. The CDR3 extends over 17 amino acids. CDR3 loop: CASSRTGVRGSTDTQYF.

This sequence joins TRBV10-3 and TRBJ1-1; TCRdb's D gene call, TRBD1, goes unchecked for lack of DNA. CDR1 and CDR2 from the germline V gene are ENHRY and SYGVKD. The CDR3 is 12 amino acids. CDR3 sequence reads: CAIRDRGPEAFF.

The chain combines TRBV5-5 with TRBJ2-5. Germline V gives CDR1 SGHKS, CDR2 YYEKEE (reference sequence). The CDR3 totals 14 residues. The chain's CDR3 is CASSLFAGQETQYF.

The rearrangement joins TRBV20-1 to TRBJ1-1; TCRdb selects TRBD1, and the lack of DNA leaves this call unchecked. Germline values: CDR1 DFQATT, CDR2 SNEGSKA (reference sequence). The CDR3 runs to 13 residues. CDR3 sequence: CSAPGTENTEAFF.

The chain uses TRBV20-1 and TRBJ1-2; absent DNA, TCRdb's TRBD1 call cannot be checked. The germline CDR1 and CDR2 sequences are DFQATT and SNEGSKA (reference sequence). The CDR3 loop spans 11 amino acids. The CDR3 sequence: CSATGAGGYTF.

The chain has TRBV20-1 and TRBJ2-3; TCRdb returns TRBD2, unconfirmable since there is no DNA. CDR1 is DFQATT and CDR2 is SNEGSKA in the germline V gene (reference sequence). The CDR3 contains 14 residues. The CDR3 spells CSASSGRRADTQYF.

CDR3 sequence reads: CASKSVRDGYTF. This chain links TRBV5-1 with TRBJ1-2. CDR3 length: 12 residues. The germline V gene has CDR1 SGHRS and CDR2 YFSETQ. The full variable domain, its missing parts supplied by reference TRBV5-1 and TRBJ1-2, is KAGVTQTPRYLIKTRGQQVTLSCSPISGHRSVSWYQQTPGQGLQFLFEYFSETQRNKGNFPGRFSGRQFSNSRSEMNVSTLELGDSALYLCASKSVRDGYTFGSGTRLTVV.

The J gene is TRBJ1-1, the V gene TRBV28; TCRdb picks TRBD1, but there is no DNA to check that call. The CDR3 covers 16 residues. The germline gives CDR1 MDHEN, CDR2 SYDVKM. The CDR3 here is CASSFVGANRITEAFF.

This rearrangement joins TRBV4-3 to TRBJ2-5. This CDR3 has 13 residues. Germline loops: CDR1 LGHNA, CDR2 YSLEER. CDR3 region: CASSNLGQETQYF.

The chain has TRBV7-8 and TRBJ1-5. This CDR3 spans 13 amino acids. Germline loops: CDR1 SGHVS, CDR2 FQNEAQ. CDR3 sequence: CASSTFEGQPQHF.

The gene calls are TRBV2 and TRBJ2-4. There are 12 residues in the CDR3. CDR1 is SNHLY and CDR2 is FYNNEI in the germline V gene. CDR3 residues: CASSRAKNIQYF.

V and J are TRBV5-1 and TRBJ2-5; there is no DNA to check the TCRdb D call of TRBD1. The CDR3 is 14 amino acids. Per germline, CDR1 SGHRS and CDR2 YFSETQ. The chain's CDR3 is CASSLEGGEETQYF.

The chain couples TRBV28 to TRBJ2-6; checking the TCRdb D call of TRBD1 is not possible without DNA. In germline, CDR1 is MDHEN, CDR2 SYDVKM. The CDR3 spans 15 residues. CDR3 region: CASSGGSSGANVLTF.